These 17 T cell receptor beta chains originate from one sample sequenced in a study of blood T cell repertoires in COVID-19. Clones were read by immunoSEQ multiplex PCR, and TCRdb kept only the in-frame ones, dropping some. This sample yields fewer than 110,000 clones, of which about 85% are seen a single time; around 1.9% belongs to the top ten. Sequencing input: peripheral blood. The receptors derive from a woman between 65 and 79 years old with active or convalescent COVID-19.

The gene calls are TRBV12-3 or TRBV12-4 and TRBJ1-2; the D is unclear. V was pared by 6 bases and J by 5 bases, with 10 bases between. The CDR3 length is 12 residues. The CDR3 protein is CASSPGPYGYTF. CDR3 in DNA: TGTGCCAGCAGCCCCGGTCCTTATGGCTACACCTTC.

The rearrangement joins TRBV30 to TRBJ2-1; D not resolved. The germline V and J ends were trimmed by 8 bases and 0 bases, with 11 bases remaining between them. Germline V gene sequence: CDR1 GTSNPN, CDR2 SVGIG (reference sequence). The CDR3 length is 13 residues. As DNA, the CDR3 is TGTGCCGCCCCGGGTCGCTCCTACAATGAGCAGTTCTTC. Translated, it gives CAAPGRSYNEQFF.

The chain couples TRBV4-1 to TRBJ1-4; no clear D gene. V shed 0 bases and J shed 10 bases, with 9 bases lying between them. Germline loops: CDR1 MGHRA, CDR2 YSYEKL. CDR3 length equals 13 residues. The CDR3 here is CASSQDRDGKLFF. CDR3 DNA sequence: TGCGCCAGCAGCCAAGACCGAGATGGAAAACTGTTTTTT.

The chain recombines TRBV6-5 with TRBJ2-5; 8 bases are a match to TRBD1. The CDR3 spans 16 residues. V was pared by 2 bases and J by 5 bases, with 10 bases of the junction left unmatched. Germline V gives CDR1 MNHEY, CDR2 SVGAGI. DNA of the CDR3: TGTGCCAGCAGTTACACCTCGGCAGGGGGCGGGGAGACCCAGTACTTC. It yields the protein CASSYTSAGGGETQYF.

J is TRBJ2-1 and V is TRBV28; TRBD2 agrees at 8 bases. The junction had 15 bases not matched to a gene; V was cut back by 4 bases and J by 10 bases. The CDR3 is made up of 16 amino acids. Germline V gives CDR1 MDHEN, CDR2 SYDVKM. The CDR3 DNA is TGTGCCAGCAGTTCATCCGAACATAGCGGGATAGGAGAGCAGTTCTTC. Residues: CASSSSEHSGIGEQFF.

J is TRBJ2-3 and V is TRBV5-1, with 13 bases matching TRBD2. The V and J ends lost 3 bases and 5 bases, in that order; junction bases with no gene match: 6. Germline-derived CDR1 and CDR2 are SGHRS and YFSETQ. The CDR3 is 16 amino acids. The CDR3 here is CASSSGTSGALDTQYF. As DNA, the CDR3 is TGCGCCAGCAGCTCCGGGACTAGCGGGGCGCTAGATACGCAGTATTTT.

J is TRBJ1-1 and V is TRBV2, with D unresolved. Trimming stripped 7 bases from V and 2 bases from J, with 11 bases between. The CDR3 contains 13 residues. Germline V lookup: CDR1 SNHLY, CDR2 FYNNEI. The CDR3 region is CASTEGGNTEAFF. The CDR3 DNA reads as TGTGCCAGCACGGAGGGAGGAAACACTGAAGCTTTCTTT.

This clone was seen only once. This CDR3 reads CASSGPGGELFF. The CDR3 coding sequence is TGTGCCAGCAGTGGACCAGGCGGGGAGCTGTTTTTT. The rearrangement links TRBV2 to TRBJ2-2, with unresolved D. The CDR3 runs to 12 residues. V was pared by 4 bases and J by 7 bases, with 7 bases between. Germline CDR1 is SNHLY and CDR2 is FYNNEI.

The rearrangement links TRBV3-1 (or the pseudogene TRBV3-2) to TRBJ1-1, with a tentative D call TRBD1 (6 bases). The CDR3 is 14 residues long. The germline V and J ends were trimmed by 4 bases and 1 base, with 10 bases remaining between them. Germline CDR1 and CDR2: LGHDT and YNNKEL (reference sequence). The CDR3 here is CASSLTDRNTEAFF. The CDR3 DNA is TGTGCCAGCAGCCTTACGGACAGGAACACTGAAGCTTTCTTT.

The chain links TRBV6-5 to TRBJ1-2; 8 positions match TRBD1. Trimming cost V 6 bases and J 7 bases; bases outside gene matches: 10. The length of the CDR3 is 14 residues. Germline V gene data show CDR1 as MNHEY and CDR2 as SVGAGI. DNA for the CDR3: TGTGCCAGCAGGACAGCCGGACAGGGAAGTGGCTACACCTTC. Its translation is CASRTAGQGSGYTF.

This clone was observed a single time. The chain is built from TRBV9 and TRBJ2-7; the match to TRBD2 covers 11 bases. J was trimmed by 7 bases and V by 3 bases; bases with no gene match: 6. CDR3 length: 14 residues. Germline CDR1 reads SGDLS; CDR2 reads YYNGEE. In nucleotides, the CDR3 is TGTGCCAGCAGCGAGACTAGCGGGAATGGAGAGCAGTACTTC. As protein: CASSETSGNGEQYF.

The chain couples TRBV5-4 to TRBJ2-5; 8 nucleotides agree with TRBD2. The germline V gene encodes CDR1 SGHNT and CDR2 YYREEE (reference sequence). Trimming removed 4 bases from V and 5 bases from J; junction bases left unmatched: 13. The CDR3 has 16 amino acids. The chain's CDR3 is CASSLAGRGDGETQYF. The CDR3 nucleotides read TGTGCCAGCAGCCTAGCGGGCCGGGGTGACGGGGAGACCCAGTACTTC.

This sequence joins TRBV28 and TRBJ1-5; the D is unclear. Deletions cut 3 bases from V and 0 bases from J, with 9 bases between. Germline loops: CDR1 MDHEN, CDR2 SYDVKM. The CDR3 loop spans 15 amino acids. The CDR3 spells CASSFNRGSNQPQHF. Here the CDR3 DNA reads TGTGCCAGCAGTTTCAATAGAGGTAGCAATCAGCCCCAGCATTTT.

This chain joins TRBV7-2 and TRBJ2-1; D remains unclear. The CDR3 is 16 residues long. Germline assignment: CDR1 SGHTA and CDR2 FQGNSA. The V and J ends lost 7 bases and 6 bases respectively, with 22 bases between them. CDR3 DNA sequence: TGTGCCAGCACCCCCAGCGCTGTGTCTTTGGGCAATGAGCAGTTCTTC. As protein: CASTPSAVSLGNEQFF.

This clone has only one observation. The V and J genes are TRBV6-1 and TRBJ1-4, with 10 nucleotides matching TRBD1. This CDR3 spans 16 amino acids. Germline CDR1 MNHNS, CDR2 SASEGT. Trimming cost V 3 bases and J 3 bases; bases outside gene matches: 4. This CDR3 reads CASSEGTGVPNEKLFF. The CDR3 nucleotides read TGTGCCAGCAGTGAGGGGACAGGGGTACCTAATGAAAAACTGTTTTTT.

V and J are TRBV3-1 (or the pseudogene TRBV3-2) and TRBJ1-2, with 8 nucleotides matching TRBD1. The CDR3 covers 14 residues. Germline V lookup: CDR1 LGHDT, CDR2 YNNKEL (reference sequence). With 3 bases clipped from V and 7 bases from J, the junction kept 7 bases outside the gene matches. CDR3 DNA: TGTGCCAGCAGCCATGACGACAGGGGCACTGGCTACACCTTC. This codes for CASSHDDRGTGYTF.

This sequence joins TRBV10-3 and TRBJ2-7; D remains ambiguous. V lost 2 bases and J 2 bases, leaving 7 bases between the germline ends. Germline CDR1 ENHRY, CDR2 SYGVKD. The CDR3 covers 13 residues. DNA for the CDR3: TGTGCCATCAGTGAGACGACTGCCTACGAGCAGTACTTC. Its protein product is CAISETTAYEQYF.